Listed below are T cell receptor beta chains from one sample, sequenced in a study of regulatory dendritic cells for organ transplantation. TCRdb's table, derived via immunoSEQ multiplex PCR, lists solely in-frame clones and lacks some. The top ten clones hold approximately 0.57% of a sample with approximately 10,000 clones, about three fifths of them seen once. Antigens of these TCRs are unknown. Input material: naive CD4+ T cells from blood cultured with dendritic cells. These receptors all come from a human donor in good health. CDR3s include the opening cysteine and the closing phenylalanine or tryptophan. D genes are given only for firm matches. The listing skips clone size in some rows; elsewhere it reads once, few, many or a size class.

D,V,size,J,DNA,CDR3
.,TRBV21-1,.,TRBJ1-5,TGTGCCAGCAGCAAACTACAGGGGAAGGGCAATCAGCCCCAGCATTTT,CASSKLQGKGNQPQHF
TRBD1,TRBV7-2,.,TRBJ2-3,TGTGCCAGCAGCCCAGACAGGGGGCGGAATACGCAGTATTTT,CASSPDRGRNTQYF
.,TRBV15,once,TRBJ1-1,TGTGCCACCAGCAGGACGACATTGGCTGAAGCTTTCTTT,CATSRTTLAEAFF
TRBD1,TRBV9,.,TRBJ1-6,TGTGCCAGCAGCTCCCGACAGGGCAGGGAATCACCCCTCCACTTT,CASSSRQGRESPLHF
.,TRBV18,.,TRBJ1-3,TGTGCCAGCTCACCCCAGGGTACTGGAAACACCATATATTTT,CASSPQGTGNTIYF
TRBD2,TRBV6-1,.,TRBJ2-3,TGTGCCAGCAGTGAAGATAGCGGGGGGCTTCCTTTCAACACAGATACGCAGTATTTT,CASSEDSGGLPFNTDTQYF
TRBD2,TRBV7-2,few,TRBJ2-3,TGTGCCAGCAGGTTTAGCGGGGGGGCTGCGGATACGCAGTATTTT,CASRFSGGAADTQYF
.,TRBV5-5,.,TRBJ1-6,TGTGCCAGCAGCTCGGATAGAGGAGGTTGGAATAATTCACCCCTCCACTTT,CASSSDRGGWNNSPLHF
.,TRBV5-1,.,TRBJ2-2,TGCGCCAGCACCTTTGGCGGCGGAAATACGAACACCGGGGAGCTGTTTTTT,CASTFGGGNTNTGELFF
TRBD1,TRBV5-1,.,TRBJ1-1,TGCGCCAGCAGCTTGGCCCAGGGGGTCACTGAAGCTTTCTTT,CASSLAQGVTEAFF
TRBD2,TRBV18,.,TRBJ2-3,TGTGCCAGCTCACCGCAGCGGGGGATCACAGATACGCAGTATTTT,CASSPQRGITDTQYF
.,TRBV6-5,.,TRBJ1-2,TGTGCCAGCAGTTACTCCCTATGGGGGGGCCTCTATGGCTACACCTTC,CASSYSLWGGLYGYTF
TRBD1,TRBV6-5,.,TRBJ1-3,TGTGCCAGCAGTTACTCGACAGGGGGCCACACCATATATTTT,CASSYSTGGHTIYF
TRBD1,TRBV2,.,TRBJ2-1,TGTGCCAGCGTACGACAGGGGACAATGAATGAGCAGTTCTTC,CASVRQGTMNEQFF
.,TRBV6-5,.,TRBJ2-7,TGTGCCAGCAGTTACACCGGACAGGGAGGGTACGAGCAGTACTTC,CASSYTGQGGYEQYF
.,TRBV7-3,.,TRBJ2-7,TGTGCCAGCAGCTTGGGCGGGGACTCCTACGAGCAGTACTTC,CASSLGGDSYEQYF
TRBD1,TRBV7-9,.,TRBJ2-3,TGTGCCAGCAGCGTCGGGACAGGGGTCACAGATACGCAGTATTTT,CASSVGTGVTDTQYF
TRBD1,TRBV5-1,.,TRBJ1-2,TGCGCCAGCAGCGCAGGGACAGGGGGCGCATATGGCTACACCTTC,CASSAGTGGAYGYTF
.,TRBV7-3,few,TRBJ1-3,TGTGCCAGCAGCTCTGCTACAGGGTTAGGAAACACCATATATTTT,CASSSATGLGNTIYF
.,TRBV5-4,.,TRBJ1-2,TGTGCCAGCAGCCATAACTATGGCTACACCTTC,CASSHNYGYTF